Listed below are T cell receptor beta chains from one sample, sequenced in a study of cytotoxic CD8 clonotypes in ibrutinib-treated CLL. Method: immunoSEQ multiplex PCR; TCRdb's copy keeps in-frame clones and lacks some. The data hold approximately 350,000 clones, with over 60% observed a single time. Sample: PBMCs, taken after 36 months of ibrutinib treatment. The receptors stem from a human donor with chronic lymphocytic leukemia. Each CDR3 is given with its conserved first and last residue. The D gene is left open where the match is weak. Expanded clones get a size class; other rows say once, few or many, or leave the size out.

TRBD1,NA,TRBJ1-2,TRBV29-1,CSVEDPGTGLYGYTF,TGCAGCGTTGAAGATCCAGGGACAGGGTTATATGGCTACACCTTC
TRBD2,NA,TRBJ2-4,TRBV5-1,CASSLEPGRGNIQYF,TGCGCCAGCAGCTTGGAGCCAGGGAGGGGAAACATTCAGTACTTC
NA,once,TRBJ2-3,TRBV19,CASSISTDTQYF,TGTGCCAGTAGTATTTCCACAGATACGCAGTATTTT
NA,NA,TRBJ1-2,TRBV11-2,CASSFSRGGNGYTF,TGTGCCAGCAGCTTCAGCCGGGGGGGGAATGGCTACACCTTC
TRBD2,NA,TRBJ2-7,TRBV7-2,CASSQGLAGAIDEQYF,TGTGCCAGCAGCCAGGGACTAGCGGGAGCCATCGACGAGCAGTACTTC
NA,NA,TRBJ2-4,TRBV9,CASSVEGNPKNIQYF,TGTGCCAGCAGCGTAGAAGGCAACCCCAAAAACATTCAGTACTTC
NA,NA,TRBJ2-6,TRBV28,CASTIRSGANVLTF,TGTGCCAGCACCATCCGGTCTGGGGCCAACGTCCTGACTTTC
NA,NA,TRBJ2-5,TRBV29-1,CSVRSWGLETQYF,TGCAGCGTTCGCTCATGGGGGCTGGAGACCCAGTACTTC
NA,NA,TRBJ1-3,TRBV7-9,CASSSPRLLPGNTIYF,TGTGCCAGCAGCTCTCCCCGATTACTCCCAGGAAACACCATATATTTT
TRBD1,few,TRBJ1-1,TRBV6-6,CASSYLGQGTAEAFF,TGTGCCAGCAGTTATCTGGGACAGGGGACGGCTGAAGCTTTCTTT
TRBD1,NA,TRBJ1-2,TRBV2,CASSYRQGPNYGYTF,TGTGCCAGCAGCTACCGACAGGGGCCTAACTATGGCTACACCTTC
TRBD1,NA,TRBJ1-3,TRBV5-1,CASSFSVRGDIGNTIYF,TGCGCCAGCAGCTTTTCCGTCAGGGGGGATATTGGAAACACCATATATTTT
NA,few,TRBJ1-2,TRBV20-1,CSAAGYGYTF,TGCAGTGCTGCGGGCTATGGCTACACCTTC
NA,few,TRBJ1-3,TRBV6-5,CASGVPGPGNTIYF,TGTGCCAGCGGGGTGCCTGGGCCTGGAAACACCATATATTTT
TRBD1,NA,TRBJ1-3,TRBV4-1,CASSQEGVGGTGRNTIYF,TGCGCCAGCAGCCAAGAAGGGGTCGGAGGGACAGGGCGAAACACCATATATTTT
TRBD1,NA,TRBJ2-7,TRBV5-5,CASSRGTGSYEQYF,TGTGCCAGCAGCAGGGGGACAGGGTCCTACGAGCAGTACTTC
NA,NA,TRBJ1-4,TRBV11-2,CASSPTGPTNEKLFF,TGTGCCAGCAGTCCTACAGGGCCAACTAATGAAAAACTGTTTTTT
NA,NA,TRBJ1-5,TRBV2,CASSDLRNQPQHF,TGTGCCAGCAGTGACCTGCGCAATCAGCCCCAGCATTTT
NA,NA,TRBJ2-2,TRBV9,CASSVAGTTGELFF,TGTGCCAGCAGCGTGGCAGGGACCACCGGGGAGCTGTTTTTT
NA,NA,TRBJ2-1,TRBV4-1,CASSQDFLSWGHEQFF,TGCGCCAGCAGCCAAGATTTTCTCTCTTGGGGGCATGAGCAGTTCTTC
NA,NA,TRBJ2-2,TRBV7-2,CASSLGGSWTGELFF,TGTGCCAGCAGCTTAGGGGGTTCATGGACCGGGGAGCTGTTTTTT
TRBD1,NA,TRBJ1-6,TRBV5-6,CASSPRTGRIYPLHF,TGTGCCAGCAGCCCCCGGACAGGGAGAATCTATCCCCTCCACTTT
NA,NA,TRBJ1-3,TRBV15,CATSRGVRNTIYF,TGTGCCACCAGCAGAGGAGTCCGAAACACCATATATTTT
TRBD2,NA,TRBJ2-3,TRBV9,CASSPPVTSDTDTQYF,TGTGCCAGCAGCCCACCCGTGACTAGCGACACAGATACGCAGTATTTT
NA,NA,TRBJ1-4,TRBV4-3,CASSPDRATNEKLFF,TGCGCCAGCAGCCCCGACCGCGCAACTAATGAAAAACTGTTTTTT
NA,NA,TRBJ2-1,TRBV5-6,CASSWLPPGDEQFF,TGTGCCAGCAGCTGGTTGCCTCCGGGCGATGAGCAGTTCTTC
NA,NA,TRBJ2-3,TRBV7-2,CASSLESTADTQYF,TGTGCCAGCAGCCTAGAAAGTACCGCAGATACGCAGTATTTT
TRBD1,once,TRBJ1-3,TRBV6-5,CASRAQGALGNTIYF,TGTGCCAGCAGAGCCCAGGGGGCGTTGGGAAACACCATATATTTT
NA,NA,TRBJ2-3,TRBV4-3,CASSQEGAAAQWDTQYF,TGCGCCAGCAGCCAAGAAGGGGCAGCGGCACAGTGGGATACGCAGTATTTT
NA,once,TRBJ2-4,TRBV9,CASSVGDTRNIQYF,TGTGCCAGCAGCGTAGGTGATACTAGGAACATTCAGTACTTC
NA,NA,TRBJ2-4,TRBV4-2,CASSQRTGNIQYF,TGTGCCAGCAGCCAGAGGACGGGTAACATTCAGTACTTC
TRBD2,many,TRBJ2-7,TRBV27,CASSFLTSGSEQYF,TGTGCCAGCAGTTTTTTGACTAGCGGGAGCGAGCAGTACTTC
NA,NA,TRBJ2-3,TRBV6-5,CASNSFTSTDTQYF,TGTGCCAGCAACTCGTTCACTAGCACAGATACGCAGTATTTT
NA,NA,TRBJ1-4,TRBV2,CASSEALREKLFF,TGTGCCAGCAGTGAAGCGCTTAGGGAAAAACTGTTTTTT
TRBD1,NA,TRBJ1-3,TRBV11-2,CASSTRTGRSRNTIYF,TGTGCCAGCAGCACCCGGACAGGGAGGTCGAGAAACACCATATATTTT
NA,once,TRBJ1-1,TRBV29-1,CSVRKDVDTEAFF,TGCAGCGTTAGGAAGGACGTGGACACTGAAGCTTTCTTT
TRBD2,NA,TRBJ2-7,TRBV6-1,CASSQTSGEFEQYF,TGTGCCAGCAGTCAGACTAGCGGGGAATTCGAGCAGTACTTC
NA,NA,TRBJ2-7,TRBV9,CASSDTDGVVGEQYF,TGTGCCAGCAGCGATACCGACGGGGTTGTAGGGGAGCAGTACTTC
NA,few,TRBJ1-5,TRBV6-1,CASRKTTTGIQPQHF,TGTGCCAGCAGAAAGACGACAACAGGGATTCAGCCCCAGCATTTT
NA,NA,TRBJ2-2,TRBV7-8,CASSLVGQGIFAGELFF,TGTGCCAGCAGCTTAGTGGGGCAGGGGATTTTCGCCGGGGAGCTGTTTTTT
NA,NA,TRBJ2-1,TRBV15,CATLSSYNEQFF,TGTGCCACCTTGAGCTCCTACAATGAGCAGTTCTTC
TRBD2,NA,TRBJ2-1,TRBV28,CASRGTSGMRYNEQFF,TGTGCCAGCAGAGGGACTAGCGGGATGCGCTACAATGAGCAGTTCTTC
TRBD2,NA,TRBJ2-1,TRBV5-1,CASSFRDRLAGFEQFF,TGCGCCAGCAGCTTCAGGGACCGACTAGCGGGCTTTGAGCAGTTCTTC
NA,NA,TRBJ1-2,TRBV25-1,CASTGRGYYGYTF,TGTGCCAGTACGGGACGGGGTTACTATGGCTACACCTTC
NA,NA,TRBJ2-7,TRBV29-1,CSVEDVIYEQYF,TGCAGCGTTGAAGATGTGATCTACGAGCAGTACTTC
NA,NA,TRBJ2-7,TRBV6-5,CASVGQGAYEQYF,TGTGCCAGCGTTGGGCAGGGTGCCTACGAGCAGTACTTC
NA,NA,TRBJ2-2,TRBV9,CASSVVGWGNTGELFF,TGTGCCAGCAGCGTAGTTGGGTGGGGAAACACCGGGGAGCTGTTTTTT
NA,NA,TRBJ2-7,TRBV14,CASSPRVLSYEQYF,TGTGCCAGCAGCCCCAGGGTGTTAAGCTACGAGCAGTACTTC
TRBD1,NA,TRBJ2-7,TRBV6-5,CASRPRTGPYEQYF,TGTGCCAGCAGACCAAGGACAGGACCCTACGAGCAGTACTTC
NA,NA,TRBJ2-1,TRBV10-3,CAIRTSTADNEQFF,TGTGCCATCAGGACCTCCACGGCCGACAATGAGCAGTTCTTC
NA,NA,TRBJ1-4,TRBV18,CASSPTETTNEKLFF,TGTGCCAGCTCACCGACGGAGACAACTAATGAAAAACTGTTTTTT
NA,once,TRBJ1-5,TRBV5-5,CASSLAAGKMQPQHF,TGTGCCAGCAGCTTGGCCGCGGGTAAGATGCAGCCCCAGCATTTT
TRBD2,NA,TRBJ2-1,TRBV11-2,CASSSPGTSGYNEQFF,TGTGCCAGCAGCTCTCCCGGGACTAGCGGTTACAATGAGCAGTTCTTC
TRBD1,NA,TRBJ1-2,TRBV29-1,CSVYRQGASFYGYTF,TGCAGCGTATACAGACAGGGGGCTTCTTTCTATGGCTACACCTTC
NA,NA,TRBJ1-6,TRBV5-1,CASRNFPGYNSPLHF,TGCGCCAGCAGGAATTTTCCGGGCTATAATTCACCCCTCCACTTT
NA,NA,TRBJ2-2,TRBV5-1,CASSQAAVGSTGELFF,TGCGCCAGCAGCCAGGCGGCGGTGGGGAGCACCGGGGAGCTGTTTTTT
TRBD1,NA,TRBJ2-6,TRBV7-9,CASSGWTGKLSGANVLTF,TGTGCCAGCAGCGGATGGACAGGGAAACTCTCTGGGGCCAACGTCCTGACTTTC
NA,few,TRBJ1-1,TRBV2,CASPIQNEAFF,TGTGCCAGCCCTATTCAGAATGAAGCTTTCTTT